This T cell receptor (beta chain) emerged from a study of control samples from healthy donors and cancer patients. Unmatched junction bases numbered 13, after V lost 6 bases and J lost 3 bases. The germline V gene encodes CDR1 SGHTS and CDR2 YDEGEE. This CDR3 spans 16 amino acids. Sequenced by immunoSEQ multiplex PCR; TCRdb stores in-frame clones only, minus some. Of more than 140,000 clones listed, 90% to 95% were seen once; the top ten hold around 14%. V usage is TRBV5-8 and J usage is TRBJ2-7, with TRBD1 identical over 9 bases. Sequencing used blood. This sequence originates from a middle-aged man in good health. The CDR3 here is CASTLGSGTGNYEQYF. The CDR3, as DNA: TGTGCCAGCACCCTAGGATCTGGGACAGGGAACTACGAGCAGTACTTC.